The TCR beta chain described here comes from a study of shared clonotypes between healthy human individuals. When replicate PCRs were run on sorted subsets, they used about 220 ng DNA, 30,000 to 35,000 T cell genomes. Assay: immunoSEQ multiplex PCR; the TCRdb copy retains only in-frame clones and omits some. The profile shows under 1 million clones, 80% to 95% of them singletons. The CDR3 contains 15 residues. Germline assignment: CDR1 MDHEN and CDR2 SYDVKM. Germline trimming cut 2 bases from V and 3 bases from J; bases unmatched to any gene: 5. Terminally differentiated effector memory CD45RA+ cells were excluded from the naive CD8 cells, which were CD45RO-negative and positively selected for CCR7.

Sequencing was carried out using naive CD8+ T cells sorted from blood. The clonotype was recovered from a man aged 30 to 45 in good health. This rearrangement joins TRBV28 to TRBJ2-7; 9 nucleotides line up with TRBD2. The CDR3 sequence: CASSLVASGIYEQYF. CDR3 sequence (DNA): TGTGCCAGCAGTTTAGTGGCTAGCGGGATCTACGAGCAGTACTTC.